The clone carrying this T cell receptor (beta chain) was recorded at least ten times. Its specificity is unknown. It was genomic DNA that served as the template for profiling TCR beta VDJ and CDR3. MiXCR, run by TCRdb on the reads, gives a single entry per CDR3 protein. The table lists 200,000 to 250,000 distinct CDR3 sequences, approximately 45% of them singletons, with 7.8% in the top ten. Previously, flow cytometry had revealed CD8+CD57+ cell expansion in the patients chosen for sequencing. Acquired aplastic anemia of severe grade affected all patients. The study sampled blood from patients who had received no therapy. The CDR3 is 13 amino acids. Trimming took 1 base from V and 1 from J, leaving 4 bases between them. CDR1 and CDR2 from the germline V gene are LNHDA and SQIVND (reference sequence). These data are taken from a study of CD8+CD57+ T cells in acquired aplastic anemia. Across the study: Average DNA yield from sorted CD4+ and CD8+ cells was approximately 3 ug. General observations from the study: CD8+ Simpson's diversity did not differ significantly between patients and controls.

This receptor was obtained from a human donor with aplastic anemia. The chain is built from TRBV19 and TRBJ1-1, with D hard to call. Sequencing used sorted CD4+, CD8+, or CD8+CD57+ T cells (not recorded which) from PBMCs. The CDR3 sequence: CASSIVQNTEAFF. Here the CDR3 DNA reads TGTGCCAGTAGTATAGTACAGAACACTGAAGCTTTCTTT.